Listed below are T cell receptor beta chains from one sample, sequenced in a study of memory CD4+ T cells and cytomegalovirus serostatus. Sequencing used immunoSEQ multiplex PCR; TCRdb keeps in-frame clones, though not all of them. The profile shows about 82,000 clones, approximately 80% of them singletons. The source material was memory CD4+ T cells from blood. The receptors shown here come from an adult in good health and CMV-seronegative. Each CDR3 is given with its conserved first and last residue. The D gene is left open where the match is weak.

d_gene	v_gene	j_gene	CDR3aa	CDR3nt
NA	TRBV19	TRBJ1-1	CASRQQGVNTEAFF	TGTGCCAGCCGCCAACAGGGAGTGAACACTGAAGCTTTCTTT
NA	TRBV7-2	TRBJ1-5	CASSVSQGPQPQHF	TGTGCCAGCAGCGTGTCTCAGGGGCCACAGCCCCAGCATTTT
NA	TRBV9	TRBJ1-2	CASSQGGGGRYGYTF	TGTGCCAGCAGCCAAGGCGGGGGCGGGCGCTATGGCTACACCTTC
NA	TRBV5-1	TRBJ1-5	CASSAGGNQPQHF	TGCGCCAGCAGCGCCGGGGGCAATCAGCCCCAGCATTTT
TRBD1	TRBV10-3	TRBJ2-3	CAISDTTGGTDTQYF	TGTGCCATCAGTGATACCACAGGGGGAACAGATACGCAGTATTTT
NA	TRBV7-2	TRBJ1-3	CASSLGGTSGNTIYF	TGTGCCAGCAGCTTAGGGGGAACCTCTGGAAACACCATATATTTT
NA	TRBV6-5	TRBJ1-2	CASSYQGLGYGYTF	TGTGCCAGCAGTTATCAGGGGCTTGGATATGGCTACACCTTC
NA	TRBV29-1	TRBJ2-3	CSVVGGQITDTQYF	TGCAGCGTTGTGGGGGGCCAAATCACAGATACGCAGTATTTT
NA	TRBV6-6	TRBJ1-5	CASSYYSNQPQHF	TGTGCCAGCAGTTACTATAGCAATCAGCCCCAGCATTTT
TRBD1	TRBV5-1	TRBJ2-5	CASSVSRQGPETQYF	TGCGCCAGCAGCGTATCCCGACAGGGCCCCGAGACCCAGTACTTC
TRBD2	TRBV2	TRBJ2-3	CASSGMVAGRSTDTQYF	TGTGCCAGCAGTGGAATGGTAGCGGGGAGAAGCACAGATACGCAGTATTTT
NA	TRBV29-1	TRBJ2-3	CSVERARSTDTQYF	TGCAGCGTTGAAAGGGCGAGGAGCACAGATACGCAGTATTTT
NA	TRBV7-2	TRBJ1-6	CASSLIEPSPLHF	TGTGCCAGCAGCTTGATAGAGCCTTCACCCCTCCACTTT
NA	TRBV29-1	TRBJ1-2	CSVSYGPNYGYTF	TGCAGCGTCTCTTACGGACCTAACTATGGCTACACCTTC
NA	TRBV7-8	TRBJ2-3	CASSSGIFTDTQYF	TGTGCCAGCAGCTCCGGGATTTTCACAGATACGCAGTATTTT